The entry below describes one T cell receptor (beta chain). No antigen is known for it. With random hexamers, roughly 0.45 to 1 ug RNA was reverse transcribed. immunoSEQ multiplex PCR amplified TCR beta CDR3 across 54 Vbeta, 13 Jbeta. TCRdb analysed the immunoSEQ multiplex PCR reads with MiXCR anew, one entry per CDR3 protein. The data show 200,000 to 250,000 distinct CDR3 sequences, about 90% seen once. CD8+ and CD4+ T cells taken from blood had their TCR beta sequenced. Treatment-naive patients with stable or active relapsing-remitting disease were the multiple sclerosis controls. Germline V gene data show CDR1 as LGHNA and CDR2 as YNFKEQ. V was cut by 3 bases and J by 2 bases, with 4 bases left in between. The CDR3 runs 12 residues. This sample was included in a study of CD8 T cells in Susac syndrome. Study-wide results and limits: In its TCR sequencing and HLA analysis, the study acknowledged that the number of individuals was relatively small.

Material for sequencing was CD8+ T cells from PBMCs. The J gene is TRBJ2-5, the V gene TRBV4-2; no clear D gene. The receptor's source is a human donor with multiple sclerosis. CDR3 residues: CASSQDQETQYF. The CDR3 region has the DNA TGTGCCAGCAGCCAGGATCAAGAGACCCAGTACTTC.